This T cell receptor beta chain was retrieved from a study of blood T cells in healthy people across ages. The sample holds one count of this clonotype. A J-beta primer mix and a sample-barcoded 5' primer were used in a second PCR of roughly 6 to 11 cycles. MiXCR, run by TCRdb on the 5' RACE reads, gives a single entry per CDR3 protein. The sample carries roughly 1.4 million distinct CDR3 sequences, approximately 60% recorded once. CDR3 length: 13 amino acids. V was pared by 9 bases and J by 6 bases, with 17 bases between. Per germline, CDR1 MNHEY and CDR2 SVGAGI. This sequence originates from a man between 18 and 35 years old in good health. The sample comprised blood. The chain is built from TRBV6-5 and TRBJ1-2, with D perhaps matching TRBD1 (5 bases). The CDR3: CARGREHLDGYTF. Written as DNA, the CDR3 is TGTGCCAGGGGGCGGGAGCACCTAGATGGCTACACCTTC.